A selection of T cell receptor beta chains follows, all from one sample in a study of PD-1 blockade in classical Hodgkin lymphoma. Data came from immunoSEQ multiplex PCR; TCRdb stores just in-frame clones and leaves some out. Here the sample spans around 30,000 clones, less than 80% being singletons. The sample was peripheral blood mononuclear cells (PBMCs), taken before the second cycle of nivolumab. The receptors were sampled from a human donor with classical Hodgkin lymphoma. CDR3s include the opening cysteine and the closing phenylalanine or tryptophan. Fields, in order: V gene, J gene, D gene, clone size, CDR3 protein, CDR3 DNA. D genes are given only for firm matches. Clone sizes are given selectively: once, few, many, or a class where the clone is expanded.

>TRBV6-1|TRBJ1-2|-|-
CASSDGSFANYGYTF
TGTGCCAGCAGTGATGGGTCCTTTGCTAACTATGGCTACACCTTC
>TRBV5-5|TRBJ2-7|TRBD2|once
CASSFLKAGASEQYF
TGTGCCAGCAGCTTCTTAAAAGCGGGGGCCTCCGAGCAGTACTTC
>TRBV7-3|TRBJ1-2|-|-
CASSLFPGQNYGYTF
TGTGCCAGCAGCTTGTTCCCGGGGCAGAACTATGGCTACACCTTC
>TRBV9|TRBJ2-7|TRBD1|few
CASSVGQGAYEQYF
TGTGCCAGCAGCGTAGGACAGGGAGCCTACGAGCAGTACTTC
>TRBV2|TRBJ2-2|-|-
CASSVTAWPDHTGELFF
TGTGCCAGCAGTGTAACTGCTTGGCCAGATCACACCGGGGAGCTGTTTTTT
>TRBV30|TRBJ1-5|-|-
CAWSVERGGQPQHF
TGTGCCTGGAGTGTAGAGCGTGGCGGTCAGCCCCAGCATTTT
>TRBV9|TRBJ2-7|TRBD1|few
CASSPDPTGPGYEQYF
TGTGCCAGCAGCCCCGACCCGACAGGGCCCGGCTACGAGCAGTACTTC
>TRBV5-6|TRBJ2-7|-|once
CASSWGTPREQYF
TGTGCCAGCAGCTGGGGGACGCCGAGGGAGCAGTACTTC
>TRBV27|TRBJ2-3|TRBD2|few
CASSFGWRGGGDTQYF
TGTGCCAGCAGTTTCGGATGGCGGGGGGGCGGAGATACGCAGTATTTT
>TRBV6-6|TRBJ2-5|-|few
CASSYIQETQYF
TGTGCCAGCAGTTACATTCAGGAGACCCAGTACTTC
>TRBV10-2|TRBJ1-2|TRBD1|few
CASSDSTGGGYTF
TGCGCCAGCAGTGATTCTACAGGGGGTGGCTACACCTTC
>TRBV28|TRBJ1-1|-|-
CASSLGSGLGGRTEAFF
TGTGCCAGCAGTTTAGGTTCGGGCCTCGGGGGGAGAACTGAAGCTTTCTTT
>TRBV6-5|TRBJ2-3|TRBD2|once
CASSLAGAPGDTQYF
TGTGCCAGCAGCTTAGCGGGGGCCCCCGGGGATACGCAGTATTTT
>TRBV9|TRBJ2-3|TRBD2|-
CASSAESGGRTDTQYF
TGTGCCAGCAGCGCAGAATCGGGGGGGCGGACAGATACGCAGTATTTT
>TRBV27|TRBJ2-7|TRBD2|-
CASIGGDSYEQYF
TGTGCCAGCATCGGGGGGGACTCCTACGAGCAGTACTTC
>TRBV11-3|TRBJ2-2|TRBD2|-
CASSTRGALNTGELFF
TGTGCCAGCAGCACGCGGGGGGCCCTAAACACCGGGGAGCTGTTTTTT
>TRBV11-2|TRBJ2-7|-|-
CASSPLGAYEQYF
TGTGCCAGCAGCCCATTGGGGGCCTACGAGCAGTACTTC
>TRBV30|TRBJ1-1|-|-
CAWSWGQPNTEAFF
TGTGCCTGGAGTTGGGGACAACCGAACACTGAAGCTTTCTTT
>TRBV9|TRBJ2-7|TRBD1|-
CASSVGTGLYEQYF
TGTGCCAGCAGCGTTGGGACAGGGTTATACGAGCAGTACTTC
>TRBV28|TRBJ1-5|-|few
CASSPVQDYQPQHF
TGTGCCAGCAGTCCCGTACAGGACTATCAGCCCCAGCATTTT
>TRBV4-1|TRBJ2-3|-|-
CASSQDNSGADTQYF
TGCGCCAGCAGCCAAGATAATTCGGGGGCAGATACGCAGTATTTT
>TRBV7-2|TRBJ2-1|-|-
CASSLDGSSYNEQFF
TGTGCCAGCAGCTTGGACGGTAGCTCCTACAATGAGCAGTTCTTC
>TRBV9|TRBJ2-3|TRBD2|-
CASSVFSGGPTDTQYF
TGTGCCAGCAGCGTATTTAGCGGGGGGCCGACAGATACGCAGTATTTT
>TRBV5-8|TRBJ1-1|-|few
CASSLRGTEAFF
TGTGCCAGCAGCTTAAGGGGCACTGAAGCTTTCTTT
>TRBV15|TRBJ2-1|-|-
CATSREGFEQFF
TGTGCCACCAGCAGAGAGGGTTTTGAGCAGTTCTTC
>TRBV5-6|TRBJ2-2|TRBD1|-
CASSWGTGNGNTGELFF
TGTGCCAGCAGCTGGGGGACAGGGAATGGGAACACCGGGGAGCTGTTTTTT
>TRBV6-6|TRBJ1-6|-|-
CASSEIFNSPLHF
TGTGCCAGCAGTGAGATTTTTAATTCACCCCTCCACTTT
>TRBV27|TRBJ2-7|TRBD1|-
CASSFARGLKEQYF
TGTGCCAGCAGTTTCGCCAGGGGGCTAAAAGAGCAGTACTTC
>TRBV15|TRBJ1-3|-|-
CATSRGGLGSGSGNTIYF
TGTGCCACCAGCAGAGGAGGATTAGGGTCGGGCTCTGGAAACACCATATATTTT
>TRBV13|TRBJ1-2|TRBD1|-
CASSLQQGSDGYTF
TGTGCCAGCAGCTTACAACAGGGGAGTGATGGCTACACCTTC
>TRBV7-6|TRBJ1-1|-|few
CASSRGGDTEAFF
TGTGCCAGCAGTAGGGGGGGTGACACTGAAGCTTTCTTT
>TRBV28|TRBJ1-5|-|once
CASSFFRGANQPQHF
TGTGCCAGCAGTTTTTTCAGGGGCGCAAATCAGCCCCAGCATTTT
>TRBV7-8|TRBJ2-7|TRBD2|few
CASSPLAGGSYEQYF
TGTGCCAGCAGCCCGCTAGCGGGGGGCTCCTACGAGCAGTACTTC
>TRBV2|TRBJ2-7|-|-
CASSEILKATYEQYF
TGTGCCAGCAGTGAAATTTTGAAGGCGACCTACGAGCAGTACTTC
>TRBV2|TRBJ2-5|-|-
CASRTPLGTLETQYF
TGTGCCAGCAGGACGCCCCTTGGGACGTTAGAGACCCAGTACTTC
>TRBV7-2|TRBJ2-7|-|-
CASSLKGWGAPDF
TGTGCCAGCAGCTTAAAAGGGTGGGGGGCTCCGGATTTC
>TRBV7-6|TRBJ2-7|-|-
CASSLIEGYEQYF
TGTGCCAGCAGCTTAATTGAGGGCTACGAGCAGTACTTC
>TRBV6-6|TRBJ1-6|-|-
CASSYSEGIGSPLHF
TGTGCCAGCAGTTACAGCGAGGGAATAGGTTCACCCCTCCACTTT
>TRBV6-5|TRBJ2-5|-|-
CASSLPAGETQYF
TGTGCCAGCAGTCTACCTGCAGGGGAGACCCAGTACTTC
>TRBV2|TRBJ2-2|-|medium-sized
CASGELSNTGELFF
TGTGCCAGTGGAGAGCTATCGAACACCGGGGAGCTGTTTTTT
>TRBV7-2|TRBJ2-7|-|-
CASSLARLFYEQYF
TGTGCCAGCAGCTTAGCGCGACTCTTCTACGAGCAGTACTTC
>TRBV18|TRBJ2-5|-|-
CASSPGHGGETQYF
TGTGCCAGCTCACCGGGACACGGCGGGGAGACCCAGTACTTC
>TRBV28|TRBJ1-3|-|-
CASSLLADDSGNTIYF
TGTGCCAGCAGTCTGCTCGCGGACGATTCTGGAAACACCATATATTTT
>TRBV2|TRBJ2-7|-|-
CASSTQSTLGEEQYF
TGTGCCAGCAGTACCCAATCGACCTTGGGGGAAGAGCAGTACTTC
>TRBV7-2|TRBJ2-3|TRBD2|-
CASSVPAGPAAGTDTQYF
TGTGCCAGCAGCGTACCAGCGGGGCCAGCGGCGGGCACAGATACGCAGTATTTT
>TRBV5-8|TRBJ2-4|-|few
CASSLGAWAKNIQYF
TGTGCCAGCAGCTTGGGGGCTTGGGCCAAAAACATTCAGTACTTC
>TRBV6-1|TRBJ1-1|-|-
CASSVSIRSGPEAFF
TGTGCCAGCAGTGTCTCTATTCGGTCAGGGCCAGAAGCTTTCTTT
>TRBV7-2|TRBJ1-4|-|-
CASSTGGLNEKLFF
TGTGCCAGCAGCACCGGGGGTCTTAATGAAAAACTGTTTTTT
>TRBV15|TRBJ1-1|TRBD1|few
CATSRESGGWAEAFF
TGTGCCACCAGCAGAGAGTCAGGGGGTTGGGCTGAAGCTTTCTTT
>TRBV5-1|TRBJ2-1|-|-
CASSLGAGGSSYNEQFF
TGCGCCAGCAGCTTGGGGGCCGGGGGCAGCTCCTACAATGAGCAGTTCTTC
>TRBV7-8|TRBJ2-7|TRBD1|once
CASSLVEGAAYEQYF
TGTGCCAGCAGCTTAGTCGAGGGGGCTGCCTACGAGCAGTACTTC
>TRBV5-4|TRBJ2-1|-|-
CASSFLNNNEQFF
TGTGCCAGCAGCTTTTTAAATAACAATGAGCAGTTCTTC
>TRBV10-3|TRBJ1-2|TRBD1|-
CAISESGTDYGYTF
TGTGCCATCAGTGAATCCGGGACAGATTATGGCTACACCTTC
>TRBV7-9|TRBJ2-1|-|-
CASSLGADLRDEQFF
TGTGCCAGCAGCTTAGGGGCGGATTTGAGGGATGAGCAGTTCTTC
>TRBV10-2|TRBJ1-1|-|-
CASSEFDGNTEAFF
TGCGCCAGCAGTGAGTTCGACGGGAACACTGAAGCTTTCTTT
>TRBV15|TRBJ2-5|-|few
CATSSAYTETQYF
TGTGCCACCAGCAGCGCATACACGGAGACCCAGTACTTC
>TRBV4-1|TRBJ1-3|-|few
CASSQGPIGNTIYF
TGCGCCAGCAGCCAAGGGCCCATCGGAAACACCATATATTTT
>TRBV4-1|TRBJ1-5|-|-
CASSQVPGGAQHF
TGCGCCAGCAGCCAAGTGCCCGGCGGGGCCCAGCATTTT
>TRBV19|TRBJ1-2|-|-
CTSSVTDSRRDYGYTF
TGTACCAGTAGTGTAACGGACTCCCGTCGGGACTATGGCTACACCTTC
>TRBV30|TRBJ1-3|TRBD1|-
CAWSLEGQAGNTIYF
TGTGCCTGGAGTCTAGAGGGACAGGCTGGAAACACCATATATTTT